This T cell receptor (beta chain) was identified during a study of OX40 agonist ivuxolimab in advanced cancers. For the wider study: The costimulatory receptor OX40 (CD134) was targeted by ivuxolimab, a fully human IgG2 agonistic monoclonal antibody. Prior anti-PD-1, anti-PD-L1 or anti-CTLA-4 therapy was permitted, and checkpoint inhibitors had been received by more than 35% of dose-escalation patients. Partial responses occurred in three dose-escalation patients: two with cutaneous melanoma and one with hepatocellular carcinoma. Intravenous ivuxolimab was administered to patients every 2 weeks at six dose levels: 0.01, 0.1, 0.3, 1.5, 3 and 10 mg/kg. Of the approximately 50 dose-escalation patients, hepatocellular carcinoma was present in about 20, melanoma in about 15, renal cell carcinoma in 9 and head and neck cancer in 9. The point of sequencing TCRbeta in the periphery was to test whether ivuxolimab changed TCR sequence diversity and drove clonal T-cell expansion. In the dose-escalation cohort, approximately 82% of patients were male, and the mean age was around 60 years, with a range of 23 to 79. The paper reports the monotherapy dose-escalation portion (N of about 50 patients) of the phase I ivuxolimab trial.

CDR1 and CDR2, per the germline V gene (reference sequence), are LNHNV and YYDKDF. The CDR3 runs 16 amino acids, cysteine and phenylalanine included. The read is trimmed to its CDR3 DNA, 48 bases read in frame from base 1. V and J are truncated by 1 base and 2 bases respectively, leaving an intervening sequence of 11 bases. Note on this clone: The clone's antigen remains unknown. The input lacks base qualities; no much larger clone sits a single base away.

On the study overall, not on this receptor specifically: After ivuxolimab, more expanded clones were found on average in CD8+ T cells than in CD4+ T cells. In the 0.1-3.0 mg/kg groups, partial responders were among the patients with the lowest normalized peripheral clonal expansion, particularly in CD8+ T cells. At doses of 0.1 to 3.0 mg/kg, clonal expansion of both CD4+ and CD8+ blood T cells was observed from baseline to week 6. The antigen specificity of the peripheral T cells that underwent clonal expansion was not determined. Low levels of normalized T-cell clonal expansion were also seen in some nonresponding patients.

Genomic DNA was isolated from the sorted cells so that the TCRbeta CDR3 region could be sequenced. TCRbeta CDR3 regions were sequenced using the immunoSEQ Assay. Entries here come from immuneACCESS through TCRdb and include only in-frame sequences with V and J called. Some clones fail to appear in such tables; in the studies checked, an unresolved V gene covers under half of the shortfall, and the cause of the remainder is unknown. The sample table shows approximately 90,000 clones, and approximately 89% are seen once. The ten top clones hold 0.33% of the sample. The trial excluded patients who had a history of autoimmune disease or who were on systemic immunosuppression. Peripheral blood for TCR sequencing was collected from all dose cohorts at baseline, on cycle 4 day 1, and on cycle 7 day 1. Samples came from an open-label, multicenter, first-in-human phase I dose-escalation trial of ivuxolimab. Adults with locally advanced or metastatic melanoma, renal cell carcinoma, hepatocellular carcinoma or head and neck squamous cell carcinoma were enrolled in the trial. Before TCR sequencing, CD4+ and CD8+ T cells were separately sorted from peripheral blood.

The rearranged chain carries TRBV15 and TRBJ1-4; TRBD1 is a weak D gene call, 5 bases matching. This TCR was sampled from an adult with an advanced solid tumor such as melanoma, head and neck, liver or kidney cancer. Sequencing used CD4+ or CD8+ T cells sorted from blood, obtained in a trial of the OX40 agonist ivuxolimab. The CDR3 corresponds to CATSRAEGATNEKLFF. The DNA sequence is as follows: TGTGCCACCAGCAGAGCAGAAGGGGCTACTAATGAAAAACTGTTTTTT.